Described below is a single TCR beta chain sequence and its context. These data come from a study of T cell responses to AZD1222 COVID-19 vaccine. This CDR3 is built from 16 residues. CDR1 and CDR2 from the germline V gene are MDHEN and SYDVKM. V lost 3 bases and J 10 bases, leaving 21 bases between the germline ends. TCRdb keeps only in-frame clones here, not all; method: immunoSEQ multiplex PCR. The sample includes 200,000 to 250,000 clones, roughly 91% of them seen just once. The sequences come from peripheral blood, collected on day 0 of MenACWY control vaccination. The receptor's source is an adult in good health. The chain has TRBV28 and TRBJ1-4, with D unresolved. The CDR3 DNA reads TGTGCCAGCAGTTTCTCCCGTACCGGCCGACCGGGAAAACTGTTTTTT. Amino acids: CASSFSRTGRPGKLFF.